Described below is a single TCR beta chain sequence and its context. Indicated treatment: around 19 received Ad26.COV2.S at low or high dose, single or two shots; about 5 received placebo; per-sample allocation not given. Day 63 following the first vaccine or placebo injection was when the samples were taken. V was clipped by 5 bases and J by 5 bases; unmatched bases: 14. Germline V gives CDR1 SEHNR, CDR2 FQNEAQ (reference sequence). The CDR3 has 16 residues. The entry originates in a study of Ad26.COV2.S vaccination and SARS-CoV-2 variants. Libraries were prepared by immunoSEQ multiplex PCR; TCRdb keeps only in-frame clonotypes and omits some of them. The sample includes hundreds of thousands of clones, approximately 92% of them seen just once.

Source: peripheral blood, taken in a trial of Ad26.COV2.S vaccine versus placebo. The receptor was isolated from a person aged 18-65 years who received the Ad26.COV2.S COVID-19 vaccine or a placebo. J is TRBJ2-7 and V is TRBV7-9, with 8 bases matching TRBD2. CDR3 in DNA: TGTGCCAGCAGCGGCCCTCGAAGCGGGAGTCTGAACGAGCAGTACTTC. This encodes CASSGPRSGSLNEQYF.